The subject of this entry is one TCR beta chain. The antigen is unknown. Assay used: immunoSEQ multiplex PCR; TCRdb lists only in-frame clones, some missing. The sample carries some 120,000 clones, 92% recorded once. These data are taken from a study of T cell responses to AZD1222 COVID-19 vaccine. Study-level background: Second-dose intervals of approximately 4 or approximately 12 weeks were pooled.

Study conclusions and caveats: Baseline antibody screening turned up just six seropositive AZD1222 recipients. Most donors were white British and more were female, and clonal diversity was possibly underestimated.

Here the sequenced sample was peripheral blood, taken on day 0 of AZD1222 vaccination. This receptor was identified in an adult in good health.

The chain's CDR3 is CASSPGTSGRAGETQYF. In nucleotides, the CDR3 is TGTGCCAGCAGCCCCGGGACTAGCGGGAGGGCCGGGGAGACCCAGTACTTC. The chain joins TRBV7-6 to TRBJ2-5, with TRBD2 matching over 16 bases. V was pared by 5 bases and J by 5 bases, with 8 bases of the junction left unmatched. Germline V gene data show CDR1 as SGHVS and CDR2 as FNYEAQ. The CDR3 consists of 17 residues.